This TCR beta chain was identified during a study of T cells in Graves' hyperthyroidism and ophthalmopathy. The CDR3 is 16 amino acids. Per the germline V gene, CDR1 is SGHAT and CDR2 is FQNNGV. V was pared by 5 bases and J by 3 bases, with 17 bases between. This clonotype has at least ten counts. What was amplified from RNA transcripts were TCR beta CDR3 regions. First-round RT-PCR of the TCR CDR3 relied on the HTBI primer set. Using its own MiXCR run on the multiplex PCR reads, TCRdb lists one record per CDR3 protein. The table records around 700,000 distinct CDR3 sequences, 18% of them present only once.

This chain links TRBV11-2 with TRBJ1-5; a weak D match, TRBD1 (5 bases). The source material was blood. The TCR comes from a woman aged 50 to 60 with Graves' hyperthyroidism that later progressed to Graves' ophthalmopathy. The CDR3 spells CASSPTFGHNNQPQHF. The CDR3 DNA sequence: TGTGCCAGCAGCCCCACCTTCGGACATAACAATCAGCCCCAGCATTTT.